What follows are 26 T cell receptor beta chains derived from one specimen sequenced in a study of response to subunit inactivated influenza vaccine. Via MiXCR, TCRdb re-called the RT-PCR reads, giving one row per CDR3 protein. Of over 750,000 distinct CDR3 sequences in the sample, around 20% were seen once. The sample consisted of PBMCs from blood, taken less than 6 days after vaccination. The receptor source for this set is a middle-aged man who received an inactivated influenza vaccine.

This clonotype occurred once. V gene TRBV6-2 or TRBV6-3 combines with J gene TRBJ2-7, with D possibly called TRBD1 or TRBD2 (5 bases each). V shed 8 bases and J shed 5 bases, with 13 bases lying between them. Germline V CDR1 and CDR2: MNHEY, SVGEGT. This CDR3 has 12 amino acids. The CDR3 is CASPFGGDEQYF. In DNA form, the CDR3 reads TGTGCCAGCCCTTTTGGGGGAGACGAGCAGTACTTC.

This clonotype was observed a handful of times. This chain links TRBV10-3 with TRBJ2-7, with D unclear. V lost 2 bases and J lost 0, with 8 bases in between. There are 14 residues in the CDR3. The V gene's germline CDR1 is ENHRY and CDR2 SYGVKD. The CDR3 sequence is CAISEQPNSYEQYF. CDR3 in DNA: TGTGCCATCAGTGAGCAGCCCAACTCCTACGAGCAGTACTTC.

The chain joins TRBV27 to TRBJ2-1; TRBD1 matches 7 bases. V dropped 7 bases and J dropped 8; count of bases not matched to a gene: 8. Looked up from germline, CDR1 is MNHEY and CDR2 is SMNVEV (reference sequence). The CDR3 covers 13 residues. This CDR3 is CASNLDRCYEQFF. The CDR3 region has the DNA TGTGCCAGCAATCTGGACAGGTGCTATGAGCAGTTCTTC.

This clonotype was seen a handful of times. The rearrangement uses TRBV5-6 and TRBJ2-3; TRBD2 agrees at 7 bases. The junction had 20 bases not matched to a gene; V was cut back by 2 bases and J by 11 bases. The CDR3 loop spans 17 amino acids. The germline CDR1 and CDR2 sequences are SGHDT and YYEEEE. The CDR3, as DNA: TGTGCCAGCAGCTTAATCGGGGCCGCGGGGGACGCTTTTTGGCAGTATTTT. Protein sequence: CASSLIGAAGDAFWQYF.

This clonotype showed up many times. The chain joins TRBV12-3 or TRBV12-4 to TRBJ2-2; 10 bases line up with TRBD1. This CDR3 comprises 15 residues. V lost 6 bases to trimming and J lost 2 bases; unmatched junction nucleotides: 3. The CDR3 DNA reads as TGTGCCAGCAGGGTGACAGGGGGCAACACCGGGGAGCTGTTTTTT. This gives the protein CASRVTGGNTGELFF.

The J gene is TRBJ2-3, the V gene TRBV7-9; D is possibly TRBD2 (7 bases). This CDR3 region has 14 residues. V was trimmed by 5 bases and J by 6 bases, leaving 15 bases between them. The germline gives CDR1 SEHNR, CDR2 FQNEAQ (reference sequence). DNA of the CDR3: TGTGCCAGCAGCCACACGGAGGGGGGGGATACGCAGTATTTT. Protein product: CASSHTEGGDTQYF.

The chain recombines TRBV6-5 with TRBJ1-4; no clear D. Germline V gene lookup returns CDR1 MNHEY and CDR2 SVGAGI. The CDR3 spans 14 residues. Trimming took 2 bases from V and 8 from J, leaving 12 bases between them. CDR3 residues: CASSYVSEREKLFF. CDR3 in DNA: TGTGCCAGCAGTTACGTCAGCGAGAGGGAAAAACTGTTTTTT.

This clonotype was recorded a few times. This chain joins TRBV5-1 and TRBJ2-2; no clear D gene. V lost 2 bases and J 1 base, leaving 12 bases between the germline ends. The germline gives CDR1 SGHRS, CDR2 YFSETQ. The CDR3 totals 16 residues. The CDR3 bases are TGCGCCAGCAGCTTTGCGCGGAAGCGGAACACCGGGGAGCTGTTTTTT. It yields the protein CASSFARKRNTGELFF.

This clonotype came up a few times. The chain couples TRBV20-1 to TRBJ2-7; D is unclear. The CDR3 totals 12 residues. V was clipped by 3 bases and J by 2 bases, with 8 bases between them. Germline V lookup: CDR1 DFQATT, CDR2 SNEGSKA (reference sequence). The CDR3 bases are TGCAGTGCTAGGGGTCATACCTACGAGCAGTACTTC. Protein product: CSARGHTYEQYF.

This chain joins TRBV15 and TRBJ1-5; no definite D call. The V gene lost 4 bases and the J gene lost 2 bases, with 9 bases spanning the gap. The CDR3 totals 14 residues. CDR1 LNHNV and CDR2 YYDKDF come from the germline V gene (reference sequence). The CDR3 sequence is CATSITAGNQPQHF. The CDR3 DNA follows: TGTGCCACCAGCATTACAGCGGGCAATCAGCCCCAGCATTTT.

This clonotype was seen many times. The chain joins TRBV12-3 or TRBV12-4 to TRBJ2-1; 8 bases agree with TRBD1. The J segment lost 15 bases and the V segment lost 5 bases, leaving 9 bases of the junction unmatched. The CDR3 is 12 residues long. CDR3 in amino acids: CASSLQGGLRFF. CDR3 sequence (DNA): TGTGCCAGCAGTCTACAGGGGGGCCTGAGGTTCTTC.

The V gene is TRBV27, the J gene TRBJ1-5; TRBD1 is a possible D gene (5 bases). Germline-derived CDR1 and CDR2 are MNHEY and SMNVEV (reference sequence). The CDR3 is made up of 18 amino acids. V was pared by 3 bases and J by 1 base, with 19 bases between. The CDR3 spells CASSLRMGVKRSNQPQHF. CDR3 nucleotide sequence: TGTGCCAGCAGTTTGAGGATGGGGGTCAAAAGGAGCAATCAGCCCCAGCATTTT.

DNA of the CDR3: TGTGCCAGCAGCAATAGCGGGGGGGCAGATCCGGGCCACGAGCAGTACTTC. It translates to CASSNSGGADPGHEQYF. The chain uses TRBV7-9 and TRBJ2-7, with 11 bases fitting TRBD2. The junction had 14 bases not matched to a gene; V was cut back by 5 bases and J by 5 bases. The CDR3 contains 17 residues. In germline, CDR1 is SEHNR, CDR2 FQNEAQ (reference sequence).

This clonotype is labeled medium-sized. V gene TRBV7-2 combines with J gene TRBJ2-7; 10 bases fit TRBD2. Germline loops: CDR1 SGHTA, CDR2 FQGNSA. Unmatched junction bases numbered 11, after V lost 3 bases and J lost 3 bases. The length of the CDR3 is 17 residues. This CDR3 is CASSFSTSGNGGYEQYF. The CDR3 coding sequence is TGTGCCAGCAGCTTTTCAACTAGCGGGAATGGGGGCTACGAGCAGTACTTC.

The chain carries TRBV6-2 or TRBV6-3 and TRBJ2-5, with D maybe TRBD1 (6 bases). Germline V gene sequence: CDR1 MNHEY, CDR2 SVGEGT. There are 13 residues in the CDR3. With 6 bases removed from V and 5 bases from J, the gap between germline ends came to 13 bases. In nucleotides, the CDR3 is TGTGCCAGCAGCCCTACAGGGTACGAGACCCAGTACTTC. Translation gives CASSPTGYETQYF.

This clonotype was counted at least ten times. The V and J genes are TRBV5-6 and TRBJ2-5; perhaps TRBD2 as D (6 bases). There are 13 residues in the CDR3. CDR1 SGHDT and CDR2 YYEEEE come from the germline V gene. Trimming took off 5 bases at V and 2 bases at J, with 10 bases between the two ends. The CDR3 sequence: CASSPGRQETQYF. CDR3 in DNA: TGTGCCAGCAGTCCCGGGAGACAAGAGACCCAGTACTTC.

The rearrangement uses TRBV5-1 and TRBJ2-5, with 13 bases lining up with TRBD2. CDR1 and CDR2 (germline): SGHRS, YFSETQ. V lost 2 bases and J lost 5; bases outside the gene matches: 6. This CDR3 has 16 residues. This CDR3 reads CASSFLGLAGSETQYF. The CDR3 bases are TGCGCCAGCAGCTTTTTGGGACTAGCGGGATCGGAGACCCAGTACTTC.

V gene TRBV12-3 or TRBV12-4 combines with J gene TRBJ1-2; TRBD1 aligns across 8 bases. This CDR3 contains 15 residues. The junction had 13 bases not matched to a gene; V was cut back by 5 bases and J by 8 bases. CDR3 sequence (DNA): TGTGCCAGCAGTCCGATTCGGACAGGGCGGCGGGGCTACACCTTC. Residues: CASSPIRTGRRGYTF.

This clonotype was seen a few times. This chain links TRBV5-5 with TRBJ2-1; 8 bases match TRBD1. V dropped 3 bases and J dropped 8; count of bases not matched to a gene: 10. The germline CDR1 and CDR2 sequences are SGHKS and YYEKEE (reference sequence). The length of the CDR3 is 15 residues. CDR3 in amino acids: CASSWEDRAFDEQFF. The DNA of the CDR3 is TGTGCCAGCAGCTGGGAGGACAGGGCTTTCGATGAGCAGTTCTTC.

The chain recombines TRBV6-2 or TRBV6-3 with TRBJ1-5; D uncertain. Trimming stripped 10 bases from V and 4 bases from J, with 17 bases between. The CDR3 sequence is 14 residues long. Per the germline V gene, CDR1 is MNHEY and CDR2 is SVGEGT. The CDR3 bases are TGTGCCACCTCGAGAGTACCTTTAAATCAGCCCCAGCATTTT. Amino acid sequence: CATSRVPLNQPQHF.

This clonotype has just a few counts. The V gene is TRBV12-3 or TRBV12-4, the J gene TRBJ1-1; the D is unclear. The CDR3 spans 12 residues. Trimming shortened V by 6 bases and J by 11 bases, and 16 bases separated the two germline ends. The CDR3 DNA reads as TGTGCCAGCAGGGAGGTCATGAATGTCGCTTTCTTT. This gives the protein CASREVMNVAFF.

In its sample, this clonotype was seen many times. V is TRBV20-1 and J is TRBJ2-3, with 9 bases fitting TRBD2. The germline gives CDR1 DFQATT, CDR2 SNEGSKA (reference sequence). V gave up 2 bases and J gave up 2 bases; unmatched junction bases: 5. The CDR3 runs to 15 residues. The CDR3 protein is CSARSLAGYTDTQYF. CDR3 bases: TGCAGTGCTAGAAGCCTAGCGGGGTACACAGATACGCAGTATTTT.

There are a few counts of this clonotype. DNA of the CDR3: TGTGCCAGCAGTGAAAGAGCGCCGCTCTACGAGCAGTACTTC. Amino acid sequence: CASSERAPLYEQYF. V gene TRBV2 combines with J gene TRBJ2-7; no clear D. Germline V gene sequence: CDR1 SNHLY, CDR2 FYNNEI. V lost 2 bases and J lost 3, with 11 bases in between. The CDR3 runs 14 residues.

The chain uses TRBV2 and TRBJ1-5; 9 positions match TRBD1. CDR3 length: 15 residues. Germline CDR1 and CDR2: SNHLY and FYNNEI. V lost 3 bases to trimming and J lost 1 base; unmatched junction nucleotides: 1. The CDR3 here is CASSEGQGSNQPQHF. Here the CDR3 DNA reads TGTGCCAGCAGTGAGGGACAGGGCAGCAATCAGCCCCAGCATTTT.

This clonotype occurred a few times. The rearrangement joins TRBV10-3 to TRBJ2-7, with 8 bases that match TRBD2. The V segment lost 0 bases and the J segment 2 bases; nucleotides outside the gene matches: 3. CDR1 is ENHRY and CDR2 is SYGVKD in the germline V gene. The CDR3 has 15 amino acids. The CDR3 here is CAISESPGRAYEQYF. The CDR3, as DNA: TGTGCCATCAGTGAGTCCCCCGGGAGGGCCTACGAGCAGTACTTC.

This clonotype was detected a few times. The genes are TRBV7-2 and TRBJ2-1; D is unclear. CDR3 length: 14 amino acids. Germline V gene data show CDR1 as SGHTA and CDR2 as FQGNSA. Trimming shortened V by 1 base and J by 5 bases, and 9 bases separated the two germline ends. CDR3 bases: TGTGCCAGCAGCTTAGTCGGCAGCAACAATGAGCAGTTCTTC. Protein: CASSLVGSNNEQFF.